A selection of T cell receptor beta chains follows, all from one sample in a study of PD-1 blockade in classical Hodgkin lymphoma. Assay used: immunoSEQ multiplex PCR; TCRdb lists only in-frame clones, some missing. Among some 31,000 clones listed, around 71% were seen once. The sample here was peripheral blood mononuclear cells (PBMCs), taken before the second cycle of nivolumab. Every receptor here comes from a human donor with classical Hodgkin lymphoma. Each CDR3 is given with its conserved first and last residue. Each record gives: D gene, V gene, clone size, J gene, CDR3 DNA, CDR3 protein. D genes are given only for firm matches. Expanded clones get a size class; other rows say once, few or many, or leave the size out.

NA	TRBV2	NA	TRBJ2-7	TGTGCCAGCAGTGTGGTGGGGGGCCGCGACGAGCAGTACTTC	CASSVVGGRDEQYF
NA	TRBV5-1	NA	TRBJ2-3	TGCGCCAACCCCATCTCGACAGATACGCAGTATTTT	CANPISTDTQYF
NA	TRBV19	NA	TRBJ1-1	TGTGCCAGTAGTTACGCGGGGGAGGCTTTCTTT	CASSYAGEAFF
NA	TRBV4-2	NA	TRBJ1-1	TGTGCCAGCAGCCAAACGACGGCCCGAACTGAAGCTTTCTTT	CASSQTTARTEAFF
NA	TRBV7-9	NA	TRBJ1-6	TGTGCCAGCAGCGGAAGGAGCTCCTATAATTCACCCCTCCACTTT	CASSGRSSYNSPLHF
NA	TRBV27	NA	TRBJ2-1	TGTGCCAGCAGGTCGGCGGACTCCTACAATGAGCAGTTCTTC	CASRSADSYNEQFF
TRBD1	TRBV5-4	few	TRBJ1-2	TGTGCCAGCAGCTCATCAGGGGGCAGGGATGGCTACACCTTC	CASSSSGGRDGYTF
NA	TRBV6-5	NA	TRBJ2-1	TGTGCCAGCAGTAATGGGCAGATTAATGAGCAGTTCTTC	CASSNGQINEQFF
NA	TRBV28	NA	TRBJ2-7	TGTGCCAGCAGCCCCGACCGCTACGAGCAGTACTTC	CASSPDRYEQYF
NA	TRBV6-1	NA	TRBJ1-5	TGTGCCAGCAGTGTTAAGACAGGCATCAGCAATCAGCCCCAGCATTTT	CASSVKTGISNQPQHF
TRBD1	TRBV6-1	NA	TRBJ1-5	TGTGCCAGCAATCCAGGGGGCTGGGGTCAGCCCCAGCATTTT	CASNPGGWGQPQHF
NA	TRBV5-5	NA	TRBJ1-1	TGTGCCAGCAGCTCGGGCCGACGGGCCGAAGCTTTCTTT	CASSSGRRAEAFF
TRBD1	TRBV28	few	TRBJ2-5	TGTGCCAGCAGTGCACCGGACAGGGTAGAAGAGACCCAGTACTTC	CASSAPDRVEETQYF